Listed below are T cell receptor beta chains from one sample, sequenced in a study of breast tumors, draining lymph nodes, adjacent tissues. TCRdb fed the multiplex PCR reads into MiXCR, producing one record per CDR3 protein. The repertoire holds some 140,000 distinct CDR3 sequences, with 21% as singletons. Sequencing used axillary lymph node tissue. Source of these receptors: a female donor with breast cancer. Some clones in this sample may be carry-over from other donors' samples. Each CDR3 is given with its conserved first and last residue. The D gene is left open where the match is weak. A row's size may be missing; if present it is once, few, many or a size class.

TRBV2,many,.,TRBJ2-5,CASVKTEIQETQYF,TGTGCCAGCGTCAAGACAGAGATCCAAGAGACCCAGTACTTC
TRBV7-9,many,.,TRBJ1-2,CASSPREAYGYTF,TGTGCCAGCAGCCCCCGGGAGGCCTATGGCTACACCTTC
TRBV20-1,.,.,TRBJ1-1,CSGWVNTEAFF,TGCAGTGGGTGGGTGAACACTGAAGCTTTCTTT
TRBV6-5,many,.,TRBJ1-4,CASSSSGYEKLFF,TGTGCCAGCAGTTCTTCCGGGTATGAAAAACTGTTTTTT
TRBV12-3/TRBV12-4,many,TRBD1,TRBJ1-4,CASSLQGGRNEKLFF,TGTGCCAGCAGTTTACAAGGGGGCAGGAACGAAAAACTGTTTTTT
TRBV7-9,many,.,TRBJ2-7,CASSLTRSYEQYF,TGTGCCAGCAGCTTAACGCGGAGTTACGAGCAGTACTTC
TRBV7-6,many,.,TRBJ2-1,CASSGRLTGSSYNEQFF,TGTGCCAGCAGCGGACGACTTACCGGCAGCTCCTACAATGAGCAGTTCTTC
TRBV11-2,.,.,TRBJ2-1,CAGSLPNNEQFF,TGTGCCGGCAGCTTACCGAACAATGAGCAGTTCTTC
TRBV18,few,.,TRBJ2-1,CASSPGRIANGQFF,TGTGCCAGCTCACCCGGACGGATCGCTAATGGGCAGTTCTTC
TRBV20-1,many,.,TRBJ1-4,CSARTGRGDEKLFF,TGCAGTGCTAGAACAGGGCGAGGTGATGAAAAACTGTTTTTT
TRBV6-5,many,.,TRBJ1-4,CASSRQRDEKLFF,TGTGCCAGCAGCCGGCAGAGAGATGAAAAACTGTTTTTT
TRBV5-4,many,.,TRBJ2-2,CASSIGTGQNGELFF,TGTGCCAGCAGCATCGGGACGGGCCAGAACGGGGAGCTGTTTTTT
TRBV2,many,TRBD1,TRBJ1-2,CASSSDRALYGYTF,TGTGCCAGCAGCTCGGACAGGGCCCTCTATGGCTACACCTTC
TRBV7-6,many,.,TRBJ2-1,CASSLVGAKEQFF,TGTGCCAGCAGCTTAGTTGGGGCGAAAGAGCAGTTCTTC
TRBV6-5,many,.,TRBJ1-6,CASSYSIHRSSYNSPLHF,TGTGCCAGCAGTTACTCGATTCACAGGAGCTCCTATAATTCACCCCTCCACTTT
TRBV6-5,many,TRBD2,TRBJ2-7,CASRQSVSGTSYEQYF,TGTGCCAGCAGGCAATCGGTCAGCGGGACCTCCTACGAGCAGTACTTC
TRBV5-4,many,.,TRBJ2-3,CASSLEWGTTDTQYF,TGTGCCAGCAGCTTGGAATGGGGTACCACAGATACGCAGTATTTT
TRBV2,many,.,TRBJ2-7,CASSRGYESSYEQYF,TGTGCCAGCAGTCGAGGGTACGAATCCTCCTACGAGCAGTACTTC
TRBV7-9,many,TRBD2,TRBJ2-2,CASSSSGRNVGELFF,TGTGCCAGCAGCTCTAGCGGGAGAAATGTCGGGGAGCTGTTTTTT
TRBV7-7,few,.,TRBJ1-1,CASSLGEGTEAFF,TGTGCTAGCAGCTTAGGAGAAGGAACTGAAGCTTTCTTT
TRBV6-1,few,.,TRBJ2-3,CASILQGGLFDTQYF,TGTGCCAGCATTCTACAGGGGGGGCTATTCGATACGCAGTATTTT
TRBV9,many,TRBD2,TRBJ2-1,CASSQTGLAGGGVVGEQFF,TGTGCCAGCAGCCAAACGGGGCTAGCGGGAGGGGGCGTAGTCGGTGAGCAGTTCTTC
TRBV20-1,many,.,TRBJ2-7,CSAAPGTADLGDEQYF,TGCAGTGCCGCTCCCGGGACGGCGGACCTCGGGGACGAGCAGTACTTC
TRBV20-1,many,.,TRBJ1-2,CSAIGRLTNYGYTF,TGCAGTGCCATTGGCCGACTTACTAACTATGGCTACACCTTC
TRBV20-1,many,.,TRBJ1-5,CSARDRVSGNQPQHF,TGCAGTGCTAGAGACAGGGTTTCGGGGAATCAGCCCCAGCATTTT
TRBV4-1,many,.,TRBJ2-3,CASSQDSSSTDTQYF,TGCGCCAGCAGCCAAGATTCGAGCAGCACAGATACGCAGTATTTT
TRBV27,many,.,TRBJ1-6,CASSPGSSTSSPLHF,TGTGCCAGCAGCCCGGGTTCCTCCACTAGCTCACCCCTCCACTTT
TRBV9,many,TRBD2,TRBJ2-7,CASSSRSGGYYEQYF,TGTGCCAGCAGCTCCCGGTCGGGGGGGTACTACGAGCAGTACTTC
TRBV3-1,.,.,TRBJ2-3,CASSRHQILTDTQYF,TGTGCCAGCAGCCGCCACCAAATCCTCACAGATACGCAGTATTTT
TRBV28,few,.,TRBJ1-2,CASSLSRDNYGYTF,TGTGCCAGCAGTTTAAGCAGGGATAACTATGGCTACACCTTC
TRBV4-1,many,.,TRBJ2-6,CASSQDLGGMRWAGANVLTF,TGCGCCAGCAGCCAAGATCTGGGGGGAATGAGGTGGGCTGGGGCCAACGTCCTGACTTTC
TRBV20-1,many,.,TRBJ2-7,CSARDVAAPSREQYF,TGCAGTGCTAGAGATGTGGCAGCCCCTTCACGGGAGCAGTACTTC
TRBV20-1,many,.,TRBJ2-7,CSAISLYTLAADSYEQYF,TGCAGTGCCATTAGCCTCTATACCCTCGCGGCGGACTCCTACGAGCAGTACTTC
TRBV18,.,TRBD1,TRBJ2-7,CASSPPWVRDRGYEQCF,TGTGCCAGCTCACCACCGTGGGTACGAGACAGGGGCTACGAGCAGTGCTTC
TRBV7-3,many,.,TRBJ2-3,CASSPLERTDTQYF,TGTGCCAGCAGCCCCCTGGAGCGTACAGATACGCAGTATTTT
TRBV24-1,many,TRBD1,TRBJ2-7,CATNHDRGNEQYF,TGTGCCACCAACCATGACAGGGGGAATGAGCAGTACTTC
TRBV20-1,many,TRBD2,TRBJ2-1,CSARDWQREVVGEQFF,TGCAGTGCTAGAGATTGGCAGCGGGAAGTGGTAGGTGAGCAGTTCTTC
TRBV6-1,many,TRBD1,TRBJ1-2,CASRLGQGYTF,TGTGCCAGCAGACTGGGACAGGGCTACACCTTC
TRBV9,few,TRBD1,TRBJ1-4,CASSADRGLEKLFF,TGTGCCAGCAGCGCGGACAGGGGGTTGGAAAAACTGTTTTTT
TRBV6-1,many,.,TRBJ2-5,CASSNGRRETQYF,TGTGCCAGCAGTAACGGGCGGCGAGAGACCCAGTACTTC
TRBV7-3,.,.,TRBJ2-1,CASSFYICSARAFSSYNEQFF,.
TRBV27,many,.,TRBJ2-3,CASGGTYPQYF,TGTGCCAGCGGCGGGACATATCCGCAGTATTTT
TRBV20-1,many,TRBD1,TRBJ1-4,CSASPPDRGGEKLFF,TGCAGTGCTTCTCCTCCGGACAGGGGCGGTGAAAAACTGTTTTTT
TRBV19,few,.,TRBJ2-6,CASTARARAEANVLTF,TGTGCCAGTACCGCAAGAGCCCGGGCTGAGGCCAACGTCCTGACTTTC
TRBV3-1,many,TRBD1,TRBJ2-7,CASSHRGTGTYEQYF,TGTGCCAGCAGCCATCGAGGGACAGGTACCTACGAGCAGTACTTC